The sample holds one count of the clone carrying this T cell receptor (beta chain). In the authors' workflow: Reference gene primer amplification gave estimated nucleated cell counts. Profiled with immunoSEQ multiplex PCR; TCRdb holds only in-frame clones, not every one. From that table come the V and J calls and clone size; the DNA was used to work out D and trimming. The data show roughly 57,000 clones, about three quarters seen once. CDR1 and CDR2 (germline): LNHDA, SQIVND (reference sequence). This CDR3 comprises 12 residues. The V segment lost 6 bases and the J segment 6 bases; nucleotides outside the gene matches: 2. These data come from a study of blood T cell repertoires in COVID-19.

This receptor was identified in a man aged 30-40 years with COVID-19, enrolled during active disease. The sequencing sample was made of peripheral blood. The V and J genes are TRBV19 and TRBJ1-5; 7 bases are shared with TRBD1. This CDR3 is CASRSGGQPQHF. In nucleotides, the CDR3 is TGTGCCAGTAGATCAGGGGGTCAGCCCCAGCATTTT.